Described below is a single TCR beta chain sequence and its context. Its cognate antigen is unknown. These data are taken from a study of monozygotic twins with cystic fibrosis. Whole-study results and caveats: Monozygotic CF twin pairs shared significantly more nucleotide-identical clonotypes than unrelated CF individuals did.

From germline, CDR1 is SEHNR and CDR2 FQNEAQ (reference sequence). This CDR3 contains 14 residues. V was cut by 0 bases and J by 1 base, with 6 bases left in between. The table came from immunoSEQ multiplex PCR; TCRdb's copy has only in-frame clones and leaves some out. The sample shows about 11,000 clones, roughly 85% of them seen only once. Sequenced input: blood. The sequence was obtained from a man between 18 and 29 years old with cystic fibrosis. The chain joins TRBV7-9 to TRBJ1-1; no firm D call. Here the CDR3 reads CASSLAIENTEAFF. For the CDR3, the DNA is TGTGCCAGCAGCTTAGCGATAGAGAACACTGAAGCTTTCTTT.